This TCR beta chain is drawn from a study of glioma-infiltrating T cells. Ten or more counts support this clonotype. The iRepertoire nested amplicon-rescue multiplex PCR amplified TCR alpha and beta CDR3s from RNA. One-step reverse transcription and amplification started from approximately 100-400 ng of tissue mRNA or PBMC total RNA. TCRdb re-called the multiplex PCR reads through MiXCR, storing one row per CDR3 protein. The table lists 150,000 or so distinct CDR3 sequences, about 39% of them singletons. The sample was glioma tissue, nonneoplastic brain tissue, or PBMCs (not recorded which). The source of this sequence is a human donor with low-grade glioma or glioblastoma, undergoing nonglioma brain surgery, or in good health (not recorded which).

CDR3 sequence reads: CASRTGSEAFF. CDR3 DNA: TGTGCCAGCAGGACCGGTTCTGAAGCTTTCTTT. This chain links TRBV11-1 with TRBJ1-1; D unresolved. The V gene lost 6 bases and the J gene lost 6 bases, with 8 bases spanning the gap. Germline V CDR1 and CDR2: SGHAT, FQDESV (reference sequence). The CDR3 is 11 amino acids.